What follows is one TCR beta chain and its context. Its antigen is not yet known. Per-nucleotide qualities are absent, and no much larger clonotype sits a single base away. In Seattle, one collaborating source enrolled patients while the infection was active and tracked those patients longitudinally over the course of disease. Each collaborating institution followed its own protocols to collect whole blood in K2EDTA tubes. Collaborator samples were shipped for TCRbeta analysis as frozen whole blood, isolated PBMCs, or DNA extracted from either sample type. At the junction V is shortened by 4 bases and J by 2 bases, with 21 bases in between. According to the germline V gene, CDR1 reads SGHRS and CDR2 reads YFSETQ. Reading from cysteine to phenylalanine, the CDR3 counts 17 amino acids. Kept here is only the CDR3 DNA, which spans 51 bases and is read in frame from base 1. The data are from a study of blood T cell repertoires in COVID-19 (dated by TCRdb to 2020 to 2022). About the study as a whole: The collaborator samples originated in the United States, Italy and Spain and spanned the acute and convalescent phases of COVID-19. The prospective study material was composed of cDNA or gDNA derived from T cells, B-cell-depleted T cells, or PBMCs. Subjects who had been exposed to COVID-19, were actively infected with it, or had recovered from it provided the deeply sampled blood TCRbeta repertoires that made up the dataset. A freely available public database, intended as a resource for researchers studying the immune response to SARS-CoV-2, is where the repertoires were released. Samples came from the ongoing ImmuneRACE study (first 160 participants) plus 1,254 subjects from 6 global collaborators. A de-identified subject ID, COVID-19 status, age in years and sex were almost always included in the sample metadata. Where available, HLA class I and class II types were taken from metadata supplied by the sample provider and were not determined by assay-based typing.

TCRbeta CDR3 regions were amplified from genomic DNA by means of the immunoSEQ Assay, a bias-controlled multiplex PCR. For the original study's pipeline: The number of nucleated cells in each sample was estimated from the amplification of reference gene primers within the assay. To quantify the absolute abundance of each unique TCRbeta CDR3 rearrangement, sequence reads were collapsed and filtered. For each sample, productive Simpson clonality was calculated as the square root of Simpson's diversity index over productive rearrangements. TCRdb holds this immuneACCESS table with in-frame rearrangements only. Some clones are missing; in checked studies, unresolved V genes explain under half, and the rest has no known cause. V, J and clone size are taken as reported in that table, and D and trimming were inferred from the DNA itself. Present in this sample are about 250,000 clones, approximately 90% of which were seen just once. The top ten hold 6.3% of the sample.

The paper's findings and limits, for the study overall: Clinical and demographic metadata were provided uncurated, with the amount varying by source and participant.

The sequence was obtained from a woman aged 25 to 39 with COVID-19, enrolled during active disease. The source material was peripheral blood. The rearrangement combines TRBV5-1 with TRBJ1-1; 5 matching bases give a weak D call of TRBD1. The CDR3 amino acid sequence is: CASSPLGLDNPNTEAFF. In nucleotides, the sequence is TGCGCCAGCAGCCCCTTGGGGTTGGACAACCCAAACACTGAAGCTTTCTTT.